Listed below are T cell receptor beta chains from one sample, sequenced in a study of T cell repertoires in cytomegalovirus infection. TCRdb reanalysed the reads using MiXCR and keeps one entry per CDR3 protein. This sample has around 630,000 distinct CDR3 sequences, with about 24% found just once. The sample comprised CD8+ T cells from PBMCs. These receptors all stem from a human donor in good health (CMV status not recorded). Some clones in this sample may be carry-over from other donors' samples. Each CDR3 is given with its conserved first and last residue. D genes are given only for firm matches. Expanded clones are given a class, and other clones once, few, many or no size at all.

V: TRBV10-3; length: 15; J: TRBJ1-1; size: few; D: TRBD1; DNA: TGTGCCATCATGAAGGGACAGGCGAAGAACACTGAAGCTTTCTTT; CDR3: CAIMKGQAKNTEAFF
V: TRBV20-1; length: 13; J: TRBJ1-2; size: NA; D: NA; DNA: TGCAGTGCTCAGAGGAGGCTATACTATGGCTACACCTTC; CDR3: CSAQRRLYYGYTF
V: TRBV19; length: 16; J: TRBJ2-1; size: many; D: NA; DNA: TGTGCCAGTAGTATTAACGGGCGGTTTTCTTACAATGAGCAGTTCTTC; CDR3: CASSINGRFSYNEQFF
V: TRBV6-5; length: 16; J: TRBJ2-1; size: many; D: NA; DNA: TGTGCCAGCAGTTACTCTATCACAGGGATGGTCAATGAGCAGTTCTTC; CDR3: CASSYSITGMVNEQFF
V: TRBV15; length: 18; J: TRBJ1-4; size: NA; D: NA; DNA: TGTGCCACCAGCTCCTACCCCTGGGACACCAAAGAGGATGAAAAACTGTTTTTT; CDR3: CATSSYPWDTKEDEKLFF
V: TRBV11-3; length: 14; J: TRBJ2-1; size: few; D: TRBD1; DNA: TGTGCCAGCAGCTTAGGACTGAGGGGGCATGAGCAGTTCTTC; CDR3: CASSLGLRGHEQFF
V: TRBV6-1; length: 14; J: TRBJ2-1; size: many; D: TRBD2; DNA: TGTGCCAGTGCCCAACTAGCGGGGGGGAATGAGCAGTTCTTC; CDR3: CASAQLAGGNEQFF
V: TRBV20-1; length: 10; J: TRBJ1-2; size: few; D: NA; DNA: TGCAGTGCTCTTGACTATGGCTACACCTTC; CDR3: CSALDYGYTF
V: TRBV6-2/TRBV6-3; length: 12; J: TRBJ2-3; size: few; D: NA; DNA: TGTGCCAGCAGTAGCTCGGCGAGTACGCAGTATTTT; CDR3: CASSSSASTQYF
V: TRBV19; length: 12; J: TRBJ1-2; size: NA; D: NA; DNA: TGTGCCAGTAGTACCGTGAACTATGGCTACACCTTC; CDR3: CASSTVNYGYTF
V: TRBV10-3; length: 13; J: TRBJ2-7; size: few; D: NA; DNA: TGTGCCATGACCAGCGGGCCGTCCTACGAGCAGTACTTC; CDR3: CAMTSGPSYEQYF
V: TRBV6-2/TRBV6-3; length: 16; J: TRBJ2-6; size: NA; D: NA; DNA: TGTGCCAGCAGCGATACGACTGCTACTGGGGCCAACGTCCTGACTTTC; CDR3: CASSDTTATGANVLTF
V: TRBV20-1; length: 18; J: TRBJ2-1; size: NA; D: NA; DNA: TGCAGTGCTAGAGCTCCGGAAGAGCCTGCCCGCTCCTACAATGAGCAGTTCTTC; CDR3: CSARAPEEPARSYNEQFF
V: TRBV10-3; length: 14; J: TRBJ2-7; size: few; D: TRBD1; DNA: TGTGCCATCAGTGCACAGGGGGCCTTCGACGAGCAGTACTTC; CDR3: CAISAQGAFDEQYF
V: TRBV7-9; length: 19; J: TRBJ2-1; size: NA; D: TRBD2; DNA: TGTGCCAGCAGCCCCCCGGTTCCCACAAGCGGGGGGGGATACAATGAGCAGTTCTTC; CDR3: CASSPPVPTSGGGYNEQFF
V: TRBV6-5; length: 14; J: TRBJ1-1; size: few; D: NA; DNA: TGTGCCAGCAGCCAAGGGGTGTGGAGCACTGAAGCTTTCTTT; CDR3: CASSQGVWSTEAFF
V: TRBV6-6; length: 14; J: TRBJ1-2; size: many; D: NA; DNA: TGTGCCAGCAGTCACTACAGGGTACAGTATGGCTACACCTTC; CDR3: CASSHYRVQYGYTF
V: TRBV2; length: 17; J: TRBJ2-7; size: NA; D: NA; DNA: TGTGCCAGCCTTGGGGCCTTAGGGGCCTCCACAACCTACGAGCAGTACTTC; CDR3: CASLGALGASTTYEQYF
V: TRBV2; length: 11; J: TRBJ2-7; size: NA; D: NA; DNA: TGTGCCAGCGGGGGCCCCTACGAGCAGTACTTC; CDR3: CASGGPYEQYF
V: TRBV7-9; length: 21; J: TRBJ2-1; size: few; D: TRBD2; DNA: TGTGCCAGCAGCTCAACCCCCGGGACTAGCGGGGGGGCGAGCTCCTACAATGAGCAGTTCTTC; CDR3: CASSSTPGTSGGASSYNEQFF
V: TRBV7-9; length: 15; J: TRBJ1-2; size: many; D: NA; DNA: TGTGCCAGCAGCTTAGCGCGGACAGTGGGAAAAGGCTACACCTTC; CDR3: CASSLARTVGKGYTF
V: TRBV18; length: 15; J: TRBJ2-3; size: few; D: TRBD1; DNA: TGTGCCAGCTCACCACAGGGGGCTGGCACAGATACGCAGTATTTT; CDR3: CASSPQGAGTDTQYF
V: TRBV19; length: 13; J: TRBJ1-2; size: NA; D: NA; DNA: TGTGCCAGTCTTCCGTCTCTTGGCTATGGCTACACCTTC; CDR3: CASLPSLGYGYTF
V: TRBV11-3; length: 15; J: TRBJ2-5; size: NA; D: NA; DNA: TGTGCCAGCAGCCGGGCCCCAGGGGCCGGGGAGACCCAGTACTTC; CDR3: CASSRAPGAGETQYF
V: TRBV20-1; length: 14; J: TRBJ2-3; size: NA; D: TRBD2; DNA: TGCAGTGCTCCTACTAGCGGGGAAATTTATACGCAGTATTTT; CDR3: CSAPTSGEIYTQYF
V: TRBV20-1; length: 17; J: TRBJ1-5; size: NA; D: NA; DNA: TGCAGTGCGGTCCCGGTCGAGCAGGGGATTTCCAATCAGCCCCAGCATTTT; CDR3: CSAVPVEQGISNQPQHF
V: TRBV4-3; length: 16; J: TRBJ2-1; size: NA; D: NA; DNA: TGCGCCAGCAGCCAAGTTTGGAGGGGGGGCATCTATGAGCAGTTCTTC; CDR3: CASSQVWRGGIYEQFF
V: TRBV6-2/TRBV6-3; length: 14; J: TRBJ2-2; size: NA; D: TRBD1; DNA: TGTGCCAGCAGTCTCCGGGACAGCACCGGGGAGCTGTTTTTT; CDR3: CASSLRDSTGELFF
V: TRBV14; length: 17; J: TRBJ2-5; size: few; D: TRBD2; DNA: TGTGCCAGCAGCCAAGGGATTTTAGCGGGGGGACAAGAGACCCAGTACTTC; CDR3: CASSQGILAGGQETQYF
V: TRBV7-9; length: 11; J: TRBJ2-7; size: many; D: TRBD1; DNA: TGTGCCAGCAGCTTATTCCAGGGGGCGGACTTC; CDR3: CASSLFQGADF
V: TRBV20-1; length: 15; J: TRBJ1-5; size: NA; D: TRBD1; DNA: TGCAGTGCTTTTTCCGGGACAGGGGGAACCCAGCCCCAGCATTTT; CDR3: CSAFSGTGGTQPQHF
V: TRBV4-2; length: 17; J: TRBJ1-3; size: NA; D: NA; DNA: TGTGCCAGCAGCCAAATGACAGTTACTATAACTGGAAACACCATATATTTT; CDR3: CASSQMTVTITGNTIYF
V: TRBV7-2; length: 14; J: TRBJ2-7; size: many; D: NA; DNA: TGTGCCAGCAGCTTAGGTGGGGGGGCGCGGGAGCAGTACTTC; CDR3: CASSLGGGAREQYF
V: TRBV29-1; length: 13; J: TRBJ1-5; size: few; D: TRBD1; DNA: TGCAGCGTTGGAGGGACAGTTAATCAGCCCCAGCATTTT; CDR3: CSVGGTVNQPQHF
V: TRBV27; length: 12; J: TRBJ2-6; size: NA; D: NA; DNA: TGTGCCAGCAGAACTGGGGCCAACGTCCTGACTTTC; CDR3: CASRTGANVLTF
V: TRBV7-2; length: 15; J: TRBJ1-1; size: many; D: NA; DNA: TGTGCCAGCAGCCCCGGCGGGGCAGGGGCCCCTGAAGCTTTCTTT; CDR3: CASSPGGAGAPEAFF
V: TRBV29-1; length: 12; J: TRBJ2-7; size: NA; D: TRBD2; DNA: TGCAGCGTTGTCCCTAGCGGCTACGAGCAGTACTTC; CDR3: CSVVPSGYEQYF
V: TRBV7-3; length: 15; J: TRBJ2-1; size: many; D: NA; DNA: TGTGCCAGCAGCCCCATCCGGCGGTCCTACAATGAGCAGTTCTTC; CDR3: CASSPIRRSYNEQFF
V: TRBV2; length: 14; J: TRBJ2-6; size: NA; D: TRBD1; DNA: TGTGCCAGCAGTGAGTGGACAGGGAAGAACGTCCTGACTTTC; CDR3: CASSEWTGKNVLTF
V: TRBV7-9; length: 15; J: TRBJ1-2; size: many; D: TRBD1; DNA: TGTGCCAGCAGCTCCGGGGACAGAACCTTCTATGGCTACACCTTC; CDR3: CASSSGDRTFYGYTF
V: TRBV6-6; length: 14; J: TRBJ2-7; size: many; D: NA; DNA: TGTGCCAGCAGTTACTCGACGTTCTCCTACGAGCAGTACTTC; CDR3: CASSYSTFSYEQYF
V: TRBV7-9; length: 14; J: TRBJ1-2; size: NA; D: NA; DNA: TGTGCCAGCAGCTTAGCGCCAGCTCAATATGGCTACACCTTC; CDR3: CASSLAPAQYGYTF
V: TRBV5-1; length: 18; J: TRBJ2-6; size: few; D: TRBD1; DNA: TGCGCCAGCAGCTTGGCCGTGACAGGGTACTCTGGGGCCAACGTCCTGACTTTC; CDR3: CASSLAVTGYSGANVLTF
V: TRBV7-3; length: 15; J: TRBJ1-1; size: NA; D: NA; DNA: TGTGCCAGCAGCTTAATGGGGGGAACAACCACTGAAGCTTTCTTT; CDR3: CASSLMGGTTTEAFF
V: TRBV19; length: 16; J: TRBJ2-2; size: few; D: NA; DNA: TGTGCCAGTATCCACAGGGGGGGCAAAAACACCGGGGAGCTGTTTTTT; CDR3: CASIHRGGKNTGELFF
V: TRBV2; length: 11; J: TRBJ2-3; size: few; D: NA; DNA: TGTGCCAGCACGGGCCAGGCATCGCAGTATTTT; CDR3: CASTGQASQYF
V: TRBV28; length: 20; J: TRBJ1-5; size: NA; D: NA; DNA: TGTGCCAGCAGCCACCAGTGGGGGGGCGGTCGGCGGTTCTTCGATCAGCCCCAGCATTTT; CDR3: CASSHQWGGGRRFFDQPQHF
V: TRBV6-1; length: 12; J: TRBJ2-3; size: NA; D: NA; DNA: TGTGCCAGCAACCCGCCTACAGATACGCAGTATTTT; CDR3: CASNPPTDTQYF
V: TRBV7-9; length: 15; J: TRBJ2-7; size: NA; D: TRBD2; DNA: TGTGCCAGCAGCCCCACCCGGACTAGCGGCTACGAGCAGTACTTC; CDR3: CASSPTRTSGYEQYF
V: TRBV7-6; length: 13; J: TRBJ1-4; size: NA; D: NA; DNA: TGTGCCAGCAGCGGACAGTCCGGCGAAAAACTGTTTTTT; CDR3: CASSGQSGEKLFF
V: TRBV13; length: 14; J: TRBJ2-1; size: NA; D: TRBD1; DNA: TGTGCCAGCAGCTCCTCAGGGGGATCGGATGAGCAGTTCTTC; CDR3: CASSSSGGSDEQFF